The clone carrying this T cell receptor beta chain was recorded a few times. Antigen: not known. The CDR3 loop spans 13 amino acids. The germline V gene encodes CDR1 DFQATT and CDR2 SNEGSKA (reference sequence). The V gene end was trimmed by 6 bases and the J gene end by 6 bases; junction bases not matched to a gene: 10. The data derive from a study of T cells in Graves' hyperthyroidism and ophthalmopathy. Study results and limitations: Ophthalmopathy was identified by the model a median around 6 months ahead of onset.

The source material, RNA transcripts, was used to amplify TCR beta CDR3 regions. During a first-round RT-PCR of the TCR CDR3, the HTBI primer set was used. MiXCR, applied by TCRdb to the multiplex PCR reads, yields one record per CDR3 protein. The profile shows a few hundred thousand distinct CDR3 sequences, roughly 18% of them singletons. This receptor was taken from a man aged 50 or older with Graves' ophthalmopathy. This chain uses TRBV20-1 with TRBJ1-2; 7 bases are shared with TRBD1. The sample consisted of blood. For the CDR3, the DNA is TGCAGTGCACCGCTAACAGGGGTTCATGGCTACACCTTC. Its translation: CSAPLTGVHGYTF.